A single T cell receptor (beta chain) is shown here with its context. Its antigen is unidentified. This sample was taken from a study of response to subunit inactivated influenza vaccine. Between the trimmed V and J ends, which lost 7 bases and 4 bases, there was a span of 11 bases. The CDR3 loop spans 13 amino acids. General study points: Only a handful of new T cells, the authors suggested, are recruited with each seasonal influenza vaccination.

TCRdb used MiXCR to reprocess the RT-PCR reads, holding one entry per CDR3 protein. The sample lists approximately 700,000 distinct CDR3 sequences, roughly 13% seen once, with 6% to 8% in the top ten. The sample in question was PBMCs from blood, obtained 14 to 15 days before vaccination. The source is a man aged 45 to 65 who received an inactivated influenza vaccine. The chain links TRBV12-3 or TRBV12-4 to TRBJ1-3, with no clear D. The CDR3, as DNA: TGTGCCAGCACGGTGGGATCCGGAAACACCATATATTTT. This gives the protein CASTVGSGNTIYF.